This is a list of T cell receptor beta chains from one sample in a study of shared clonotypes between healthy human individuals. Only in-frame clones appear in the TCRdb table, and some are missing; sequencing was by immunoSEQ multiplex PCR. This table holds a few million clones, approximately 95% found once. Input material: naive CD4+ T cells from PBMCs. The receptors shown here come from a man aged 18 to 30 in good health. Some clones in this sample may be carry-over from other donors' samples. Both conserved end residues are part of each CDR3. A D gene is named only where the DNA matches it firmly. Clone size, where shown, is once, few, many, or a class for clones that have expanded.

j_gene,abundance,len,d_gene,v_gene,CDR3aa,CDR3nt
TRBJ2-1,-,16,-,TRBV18,CASSPPEGPTYNEQFF,TGTGCCAGCTCACCACCGGAGGGACCTACCTACAATGAGCAGTTCTTC
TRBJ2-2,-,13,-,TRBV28,CASSSPNTGELFF,TGTGCCAGCAGTTCCCCAAACACCGGGGAGCTGTTTTTT
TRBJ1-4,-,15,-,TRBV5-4,CASSLKTAPNEKLFF,TGTGCCAGCAGCTTGAAGACGGCCCCTAATGAAAAACTGTTTTTT
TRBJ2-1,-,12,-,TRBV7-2,CASSPGINEQFF,TGTGCCAGCAGCCCGGGGATTAATGAGCAGTTCTTC
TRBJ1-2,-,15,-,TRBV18,CASSPEDRRNYGYTF,TGTGCCAGCTCACCCGAGGACAGAAGAAACTATGGCTACACCTTC
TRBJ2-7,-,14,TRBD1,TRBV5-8,CASSVGQGRYEQYF,TGTGCCAGCAGCGTGGGACAGGGCCGATACGAGCAGTACTTC
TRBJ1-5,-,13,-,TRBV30,CAWSPQGNQPQHF,TGTGCCTGGAGTCCTCAAGGTAATCAGCCCCAGCATTTT
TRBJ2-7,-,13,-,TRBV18,CASSALRDGEQYF,TGTGCCAGCTCAGCATTACGGGACGGGGAGCAGTACTTC
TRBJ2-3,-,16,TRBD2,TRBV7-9,CASSLRLAGDTDMQYF,TGTGCCAGCAGCTTAAGACTAGCGGGCGACACAGATATGCAGTATTTT
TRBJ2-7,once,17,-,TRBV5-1,CASSPQGGSQPDYEQYF,TGCGCCAGCAGCCCCCAGGGGGGGTCGCAGCCAGACTACGAGCAGTACTTC
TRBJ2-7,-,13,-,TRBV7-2,CASSPRREGEQYF,TGTGCCAGCAGCCCTCGTCGCGAGGGGGAGCAGTACTTC
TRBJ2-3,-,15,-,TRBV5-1,CASSSTSDSTDTQYF,TGCGCCAGCAGCTCCACCTCGGATAGCACAGATACGCAGTATTTT
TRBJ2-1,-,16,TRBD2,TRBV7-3,CASSLRGSGTYNEQFF,TGTGCCAGCAGCTTAAGGGGTAGCGGGACCTACAATGAGCAGTTCTTC
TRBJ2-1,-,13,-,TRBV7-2,CASSLMGSNEQFF,TGTGCCAGCAGCTTAATGGGCAGCAATGAGCAGTTCTTC
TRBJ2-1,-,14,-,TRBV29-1,CSVVWLNSYNEQFF,TGCAGCGTTGTTTGGCTTAACTCCTACAATGAGCAGTTCTTC
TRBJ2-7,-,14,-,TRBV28,CASSLYGDSYEQYF,TGTGCCAGCAGTTTATACGGGGACTCCTACGAGCAGTACTTC
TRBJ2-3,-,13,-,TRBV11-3,CASSLGSTDTQYF,TGTGCCAGCAGCTTGGGCTCCACAGATACGCAGTATTTT
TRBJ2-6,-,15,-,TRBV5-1,CASSDKSSGANVLTF,TGCGCCAGCAGCGACAAATCCTCTGGGGCCAACGTCCTGACTTTC
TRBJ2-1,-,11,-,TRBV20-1,CSARVPNEQFF,TGCAGTGCTAGAGTTCCCAATGAGCAGTTCTTC
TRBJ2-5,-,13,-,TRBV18,CASRYTEVGTQYF,TGTGCCAGTAGATACACAGAGGTCGGGACCCAGTACTTC
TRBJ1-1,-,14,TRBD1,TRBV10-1,CASTAGTGASEAFF,TGCGCCAGCACCGCCGGGACAGGGGCGAGTGAGGCTTTCTTT
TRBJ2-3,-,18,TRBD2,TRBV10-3,CAISEPSYRGRDADTQYF,TGTGCCATCAGTGAGCCTTCGTATCGCGGGAGGGATGCAGATACGCAGTATTTT
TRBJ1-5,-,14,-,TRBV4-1,CASSQGQGNQPQHF,TGCGCCAGCAGCCAAGGACAAGGGAATCAGCCCCAGCATTTT
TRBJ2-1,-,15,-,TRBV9,CASSVALAQYNEQFF,TGTGCCAGCAGCGTAGCGCTAGCGCAGTACAATGAGCAGTTCTTC
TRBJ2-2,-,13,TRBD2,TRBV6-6,CASSQTSGWELFF,TGTGCCAGCAGCCAGACTAGCGGGTGGGAGCTGTTTTTT
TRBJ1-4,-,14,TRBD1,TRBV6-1,CASKQGSANEKLFF,TGTGCCAGCAAACAGGGGTCAGCTAATGAAAAACTGTTTTTT
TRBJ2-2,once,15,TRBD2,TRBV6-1,CASSGIAGGTGELFF,TGTGCCAGCAGTGGTATTGCGGGAGGCACCGGGGAGCTGTTTTTT
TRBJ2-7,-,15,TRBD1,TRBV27,CASSFLGTAAYEQYF,TGTGCCAGCAGTTTCTTAGGGACAGCAGCCTACGAGCAGTACTTC
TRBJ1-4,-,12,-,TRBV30,CAWSVRVEKLFF,TGTGCCTGGAGTGTACGGGTGGAGAAACTGTTTTTT
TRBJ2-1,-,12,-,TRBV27,CASSSVRNEQFF,TGTGCCAGCAGTTCAGTGAGGAATGAGCAGTTCTTC
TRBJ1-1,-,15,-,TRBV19,CASSKGQGRGSEAFF,TGTGCCAGTAGTAAAGGTCAGGGCCGCGGCTCTGAAGCTTTCTTT
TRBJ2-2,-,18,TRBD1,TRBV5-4,CASRTRSAGTVIPGELFF,TGTGCCAGCAGGACACGATCCGCCGGGACAGTAATCCCCGGGGAGCTGTTTTTT
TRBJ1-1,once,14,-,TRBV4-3,CASSQEPRTAEAFF,TGCGCCAGCAGCCAAGAACCTCGGACAGCTGAAGCTTTCTTT
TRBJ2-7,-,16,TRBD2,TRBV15,CATSRSLAGGLYEQYF,TGTGCCACCAGCAGATCCCTAGCGGGAGGCCTCTACGAGCAGTACTTC
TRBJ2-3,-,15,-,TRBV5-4,CASSSSWTSSDTQYF,TGTGCCAGCAGCTCATCCTGGACTTCCTCAGATACGCAGTATTTT
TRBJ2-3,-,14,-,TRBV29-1,CSVTRMGRADTQYF,TGCAGCGTTACCCGAATGGGCCGGGCAGATACGCAGTATTTT
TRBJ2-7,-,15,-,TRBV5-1,CASSPGLLSSYEQYF,TGCGCCAGCAGCCCGGGACTTTTATCGTCTTACGAGCAGTACTTC
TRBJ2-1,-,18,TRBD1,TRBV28,CASSSPGTGWKAYNEQFF,TGTGCCAGCAGCTCCCCCGGGACAGGCTGGAAGGCCTACAATGAGCAGTTCTTC
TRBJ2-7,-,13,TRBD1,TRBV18,CASQRQGSFEQYF,TGTGCCAGCCAGAGACAGGGTTCATTCGAGCAGTACTTC
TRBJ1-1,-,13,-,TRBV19,CASSIWGDTEAFF,TGTGCCAGTAGTATCTGGGGGGACACTGAAGCTTTCTTT
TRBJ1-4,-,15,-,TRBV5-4,CASSFPFRVGEKLFF,TGTGCCAGCAGCTTCCCATTTCGGGTCGGGGAAAAACTGTTTTTT
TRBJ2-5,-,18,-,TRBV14,CASSQVSSGYEYLETQYF,TGTGCCAGCAGCCAAGTATCATCAGGCTATGAGTATTTGGAGACCCAGTACTTC
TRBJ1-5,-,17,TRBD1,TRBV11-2,CASSQETGQGSNQPQHF,TGTGCCAGCAGCCAAGAAACCGGACAGGGGTCAAATCAGCCCCAGCATTTT
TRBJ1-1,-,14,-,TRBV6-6,CASSYGQGSSEAFF,TGTGCCAGCAGTTACGGGCAGGGAAGCTCTGAAGCTTTCTTT
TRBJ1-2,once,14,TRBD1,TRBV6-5,CASSPHRGNYGYTF,TGTGCCAGCAGTCCCCACAGGGGCAACTATGGCTACACCTTC
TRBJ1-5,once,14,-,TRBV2,CASSTQGSNQPQHF,TGTGCCAGCAGTACCCAGGGGAGCAATCAGCCCCAGCATTTT
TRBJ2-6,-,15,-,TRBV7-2,CASSPPLSGANVLTF,TGTGCCAGCAGCCCCCCGTTATCTGGGGCCAACGTCCTGACTTTC
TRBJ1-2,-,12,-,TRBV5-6,CASSWTGGGYTF,TGTGCCAGCAGCTGGACCGGCGGTGGCTACACCTTC
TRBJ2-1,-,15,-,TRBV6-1,CASSEMGSSYNEQFF,TGTGCCAGCAGTGAAATGGGTAGCTCCTACAATGAGCAGTTCTTC
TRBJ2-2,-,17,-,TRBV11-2,CASSPRGSGYLAGELFF,TGTGCCAGCAGCCCCCGAGGGTCAGGGTATTTGGCCGGGGAGCTGTTTTTT
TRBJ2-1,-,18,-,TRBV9,CASSTAKRASAYYNEQFF,TGTGCCAGCAGTACAGCAAAGAGGGCTAGCGCATACTACAATGAGCAGTTCTTC
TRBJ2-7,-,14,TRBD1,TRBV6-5,CASRRPDRTYEQYF,TGTGCCAGCAGACGCCCGGACAGGACCTACGAGCAGTACTTC
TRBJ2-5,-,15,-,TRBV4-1,CASSHQWVYQETQYF,TGCGCCAGCAGCCACCAATGGGTGTACCAAGAGACCCAGTACTTC
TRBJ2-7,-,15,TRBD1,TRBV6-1,CASSEAGTGVYEQYF,TGTGCCAGCAGTGAAGCCGGGACAGGGGTCTACGAGCAGTACTTC
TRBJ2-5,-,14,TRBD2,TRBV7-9,CASSPGGAQETQYF,TGTGCCAGCAGCCCCGGGGGGGCACAAGAGACCCAGTACTTC
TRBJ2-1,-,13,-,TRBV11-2,CASSLDQNDRQFF,TGTGCCAGCAGCTTAGATCAGAATGATAGGCAGTTCTTC
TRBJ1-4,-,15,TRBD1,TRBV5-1,CASSVTGGGNEKLFF,TGCGCCAGCAGCGTGACAGGGGGCGGGAATGAAAAACTGTTTTTT
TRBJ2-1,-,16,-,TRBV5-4,CASSSLGQSSYNEQFF,TGTGCCAGCAGCTCCCTAGGACAGAGCTCCTACAATGAGCAGTTCTTC
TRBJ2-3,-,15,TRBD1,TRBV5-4,CASSLDRGSTDTQYF,TGTGCCAGCAGCTTGGACAGGGGCAGCACAGATACGCAGTATTTT
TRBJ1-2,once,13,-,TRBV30,CAWSPSANYGYTF,TGTGCCTGGAGTCCGTCCGCTAACTATGGCTACACCTTC